The 25 T cell receptor beta chains below come from one sample, sequenced in a study of vaccination and CD4 T cells after COVID-19. At the Johns Hopkins FTIC core, DNA taken from cultured CD4+ T cells was sequenced by way of the Oncomine TCR Beta short-read assay. TCRdb re-called the PCR reads with MiXCR, one entry per CDR3 protein. The sample holds around 18,000 distinct CDR3 sequences, around a third seen once. Their antigens remain unidentified. The treatment is: approximately nine-day PBMC culture with coronavirus spike peptide pools or control peptides (ViraFEST assay). This material consisted of CD4+ T cells from blood, cultured in vitro, taken before SARS-CoV-2 vaccination. The receptors originated from a human donor who received a COVID-19 vaccine.

As DNA, the CDR3 is TGTGCCAGTAGTATGACAGGGGGCAGGGAAAAACTGTTTTTT. Translated: CASSMTGGREKLFF. The chain uses TRBV19 and TRBJ1-4; TRBD1 agrees at 10 bases. The germline V gene has CDR1 LNHDA and CDR2 SQIVND (reference sequence). Trimming cost V 3 bases and J 8 bases; bases outside gene matches: 3. This CDR3 is built from 14 residues.

The gene calls are TRBV4-2 and TRBJ1-5; tentatively, D is TRBD1 (5 bases). The germline V and J ends were trimmed by 0 bases and 2 bases, with 14 bases remaining between them. CDR1 and CDR2 from the germline V gene are LGHNA and YNFKEQ. This CDR3 comprises 17 residues. The chain's CDR3 is CASSQDASGARNQPQHF. CDR3 DNA: TGTGCCAGCAGCCAAGATGCCAGCGGGGCGCGCAATCAGCCCCAGCATTTT.

The chain combines TRBV6-1 with TRBJ1-2, with 7 bases matching TRBD1. Germline V gene sequence: CDR1 MNHNS, CDR2 SASEGT. V was pared by 4 bases and J by 3 bases, with 11 bases of the junction left unmatched. This CDR3 comprises 16 residues. Here the CDR3 DNA reads TGTGCCAGCAGTGGAGTGAGGAGGGGGCGGGACTATGGCTACACCTTC. Amino acids: CASSGVRRGRDYGYTF.

This clonotype showed up just a few times. The chain links TRBV5-6 to TRBJ2-3, with TRBD1 matching over 10 bases. V shed 6 bases and J 7 bases; nucleotides not matched to a gene: 14. The germline V gene has CDR1 SGHDT and CDR2 YYEEEE. This CDR3 comprises 16 residues. The CDR3 coding sequence is TGTGCCAGCATCCCTTTCGCGGGACAGGGGCATTATACGCAGTATTTT. Its translation: CASIPFAGQGHYTQYF.

V usage is TRBV9 and J usage is TRBJ1-1; no reliable D call. This CDR3 has 15 residues. The V and J ends lost 0 bases and 8 bases respectively, with 17 bases between them. CDR1 SGDLS and CDR2 YYNGEE come from the germline V gene. CDR3 DNA sequence: TGTGCCAGCAGCGTAGGTCGGGGTACGGGTGGGGAAGCTTTCTTT. This codes for CASSVGRGTGGEAFF.

This clonotype has more than one count but fewer than ten. The chain has TRBV19 and TRBJ1-1; 11 bases fit TRBD1. The CDR3 contains 16 residues. The germline V gene has CDR1 LNHDA and CDR2 SQIVND (reference sequence). The V gene end was trimmed by 5 bases and the J gene end by 3 bases; junction bases not matched to a gene: 8. The CDR3 loop reads CASSPGQGEWDTEAFF. In DNA, the CDR3 is TGTGCCAGTAGTCCGGGACAGGGGGAGTGGGACACTGAAGCTTTCTTT.

V is TRBV6-1 and J is TRBJ1-3; no firm D call. From germline, CDR1 is MNHNS and CDR2 SASEGT. Trimming took off 6 bases at V and 0 bases at J, with 9 bases between the two ends. The CDR3 runs to 14 residues. The CDR3 spells CASRRTDSGNTIYF. The CDR3, as DNA: TGTGCCAGCAGAAGGACGGACTCTGGAAACACCATATATTTT.

J is TRBJ2-2 and V is TRBV9; D unresolved. In germline, CDR1 is SGDLS, CDR2 YYNGEE. The CDR3 covers 13 residues. With 3 bases removed from V and 4 bases from J, the gap between germline ends came to 7 bases. The CDR3 reads CASSGSSTGELFF. In DNA form, the CDR3 reads TGTGCCAGCAGCGGATCAAGCACCGGGGAGCTGTTTTTT.

V usage is TRBV6-1 and J usage is TRBJ1-1; 9 nucleotides agree with TRBD1. There are 15 residues in the CDR3. The germline V gene has CDR1 MNHNS and CDR2 SASEGT. J was trimmed by 6 bases and V by 10 bases; bases with no gene match: 15. The CDR3 DNA is TGTGCCAACGGGGACAGGGCCGTTCTGAGGGCTGAAGCTTTCTTT. This translates into CANGDRAVLRAEAFF.

The V call is TRBV5-8, the J call TRBJ2-5; 7 bases are shared with TRBD2. V shed 5 bases, J shed 0 bases, and the junction held 7 bases outside the gene matches. Germline V gene lookup returns CDR1 SGHTS and CDR2 YDEGEE. The CDR3 sequence is 15 residues long. This chain's CDR3 is CASSAGLFDQETQYF. The CDR3 DNA reads TGTGCCAGCAGTGCGGGACTATTCGACCAAGAGACCCAGTACTTC. Looking up the rest from reference TRBV5-8 and TRBJ2-5 gives the full variable domain: EAGVTQSPTHLIKTRGQQATLRCSPISGHTSVYWYQQALGLGLQFLLWYDEGEERNRGNFPPRFSGRQFPNYSSELNVNALELEDSALYLCASSAGLFDQETQYFGPGTRLLVL.

This clonotype was seen only a few times. The chain combines TRBV12-3 or TRBV12-4 with TRBJ2-3; the match to TRBD1 covers 10 bases. J gave up 2 bases and V 6 bases, and 5 bases lay outside the gene matches. The CDR3 has 15 residues. Here the CDR3 DNA reads TGTGCCAGCAGACCCGACAGGGGGCCCACAGATACGCAGTATTTT. Encoded protein: CASRPDRGPTDTQYF.

J is TRBJ1-1 and V is TRBV2; TRBD1 might be the D (5 bases). The V end was cut by 3 bases, the J end by 0 bases, with 11 bases between. CDR3 length equals 15 residues. Germline V gene sequence: CDR1 SNHLY, CDR2 FYNNEI. CDR3 amino acids: CASSEWGIMNTEAFF. The CDR3, as DNA: TGTGCCAGCAGTGAGTGGGGGATCATGAACACTGAAGCTTTCTTT.

This clonotype has more than one count but fewer than ten. The chain couples TRBV19 to TRBJ1-6; D unclear. The CDR3 length is 14 residues. Germline values: CDR1 LNHDA, CDR2 SQIVND (reference sequence). Trimming cost V 7 bases and J 2 bases, with 9 bases left between them. Here the CDR3 DNA reads TGTGCCAGTAACCAGGAGGCCTATAATTCACCCCTCCACTTT. Its protein is CASNQEAYNSPLHF. The entire variable domain, with the rest obtained from reference TRBV19 and TRBJ1-6, is as follows: DGGITQSPKYLFRKEGQNVTLSCEQNLNHDAMYWYRQDPGQGLRLIYYSQIVNDFQKGDIAEGYSVSREKKESFPLTVTSAQKNPTAFYLCASNQEAYNSPLHFGNGTRLTVT.

In its sample, this clonotype was seen a few times. The chain carries TRBV11-3 and TRBJ1-1; 7 nucleotides agree with TRBD1. V was pared by 1 base and J by 0 bases, with 5 bases of the junction left unmatched. Germline V CDR1 and CDR2: SGHNT, YENEEA. There are 16 residues in the CDR3. The CDR3 coding sequence is TGTGCCAGCAGCTTAGGATGGGACAGCCTGAACACTGAAGCTTTCTTT. This translates into CASSLGWDSLNTEAFF.

The chain carries TRBV7-9 and TRBJ2-7; 13 bases align to TRBD2. J gave up 1 base and V 1 base, and 10 bases lay outside the gene matches. The CDR3 runs to 19 residues. From germline, CDR1 is SEHNR and CDR2 FQNEAQ (reference sequence). This CDR3 reads CASSLVTTSGGASSYEQYF. The DNA for the CDR3 is TGTGCCAGCAGCTTAGTTACCACTAGCGGGGGGGCTTCATCCTACGAGCAGTACTTC.

The chain employs TRBV24-1 and TRBJ2-2; 13 bases line up with TRBD2. Germline assignment: CDR1 KGHDR and CDR2 SFDVKD. This CDR3 is 16 amino acids long. V dropped 4 bases and J dropped 10; count of bases not matched to a gene: 8. CDR3: CATSDSGLAGATELFF. CDR3 coding DNA: TGTGCCACCAGTGACTCTGGACTAGCGGGGGCAACGGAGCTGTTTTTT.

The genes are TRBV7-9 and TRBJ2-3; no definite D call. With 7 bases removed from V and 3 bases from J, the gap between germline ends came to 11 bases. Germline V gene sequence: CDR1 SEHNR, CDR2 FQNEAQ (reference sequence). The CDR3 contains 13 residues. The CDR3 bases are TGTGCCAGCACCTATACCTGGACAGATACGCAGTATTTT. Translating gives CASTYTWTDTQYF.

The J gene is TRBJ1-2, the V gene TRBV4-2; D call uncertain. Germline V gene lookup returns CDR1 LGHNA and CDR2 YNFKEQ. Deletions cut 0 bases from V and 10 bases from J, with 12 bases between. There are 13 residues in the CDR3. The CDR3 region is CASSQDMRIAYTF. In nucleotides, the CDR3 is TGTGCCAGCAGCCAAGATATGAGGATTGCCTACACCTTC.

The chain uses TRBV25-1 and TRBJ2-2; possibly TRBD2 for D (5 bases). V lost 4 bases to trimming and J lost 1 base, with 7 bases between them. Germline-derived CDR1 and CDR2 are MGHDK and SYGVNS. CDR3 length: 14 residues. As DNA, the CDR3 is TGTGCCAGCAGTGTGGAGGTGAACACCGGGGAGCTGTTTTTT. Amino acid sequence: CASSVEVNTGELFF.

This clonotype has only a few counts. The V gene is TRBV2, the J gene TRBJ2-2; TRBD2 agrees at 9 bases. This CDR3 region has 18 residues. Trimming removed 6 bases from V and 3 bases from J; junction bases left unmatched: 14. Germline CDR1 and CDR2: SNHLY and FYNNEI. CDR3: CASRGHGIAGVDTGELFF. CDR3 coding DNA: TGTGCCAGCAGGGGTCATGGTATAGCGGGGGTCGACACCGGGGAGCTGTTTTTT.

This clonotype was observed a handful of times. V gene TRBV20-1 combines with J gene TRBJ2-3; D call uncertain. The length of the CDR3 is 12 residues. Germline loops: CDR1 DFQATT, CDR2 SNEGSKA (reference sequence). Trimming shortened V by 7 bases and J by 4 bases, and 12 bases separated the two germline ends. CDR3 coding DNA: TGCAGTGTAGGGAAGGGCTCAGATACGCAGTATTTT. This translates into CSVGKGSDTQYF.

The rearrangement uses TRBV12-3 or TRBV12-4 and TRBJ2-1; D is undetermined. The CDR3 sequence is 14 residues long. V was cut by 3 bases and J by 3 bases, with 9 bases left in between. In DNA form, the CDR3 reads TGTGCCAGCAGTTTCCCAGGAGACTACAATGAGCAGTTCTTC. As protein: CASSFPGDYNEQFF.

This chain joins TRBV19 and TRBJ1-5, with D tentatively TRBD1 (6 bases). Looked up from germline, CDR1 is LNHDA and CDR2 is SQIVND (reference sequence). The CDR3 sequence is 15 residues long. V was pared by 5 bases and J by 0 bases, with 11 bases between. CDR3 sequence reads: CASSAGDNSNQPQHF. In DNA form, the CDR3 reads TGTGCCAGTAGTGCAGGGGATAATAGCAATCAGCCCCAGCATTTT.

The V call is TRBV25-1, the J call TRBJ1-4; 7 positions agree with TRBD1. CDR3 length equals 15 residues. Germline trimming cut 2 bases from V and 10 bases from J; bases unmatched to any gene: 10. CDR1 is MGHDK, CDR2 SYGVNS, per germline. CDR3 sequence reads: CASSEPGQSKGKLFF. The CDR3 DNA reads TGTGCCAGCAGTGAACCGGGACAGTCAAAGGGAAAACTGTTTTTT.

This clonotype showed up just a few times. The chain has TRBV7-2 and TRBJ1-5, with D perhaps matching TRBD1 (6 bases). This CDR3 spans 15 amino acids. V lost 1 base to trimming and J lost 6 bases, with 13 bases between them. Germline V gives CDR1 SGHTA, CDR2 FQGNSA. Here the CDR3 DNA reads TGTGCCAGCAGCTTAGATGGGGGGCTGGGTCAGCCCCAGCATTTT. Protein: CASSLDGGLGQPQHF.